The present TCR beta chain was sequenced within a study of regulatory T cells in long-lasting Graves disease. Germline lookup yields CDR1 MNHEY and CDR2 SMNVEV (reference sequence). This CDR3 spans 15 amino acids. V gave up 4 bases and J gave up 0 bases; unmatched junction bases: 3. The study's findings and limits: The researchers studied only peripheral blood, not thyroid tissue. Between persistent patients, a few thousand public clonotypes were shared, exceeding the 966 shared between new patients.

As concerns this clonotype: The antigen remains unidentified.

For TCR beta, libraries came from iRepertoire HTBI primers and Arm-PCR of CDR3 regions. Using its own MiXCR run on the multiplex PCR reads, TCRdb lists one record per CDR3 protein. This sample has approximately 440,000 distinct CDR3 sequences, with 16% found just once. The time point is: newly diagnosed GD, antithyroid drugs for less than 3 months. Following extraction of RNA from PBMCs, that RNA was used to make the TCR library. The sample was also reused in another study, on T cells in Graves' hyperthyroidism and ophthalmopathy. That report adds: A set of HTBI primers served as the primers for a first-round RT-PCR of the TCR CDR3.

This TCR was recovered from a man aged 40-49 years with Graves disease. The chain uses TRBV27 and TRBJ2-1; 7 bases match TRBD2. The specimen comprised peripheral blood mononuclear cells (PBMCs), sampled at new diagnosis, from a patient treated with antithyroid drugs. CDR3 sequence (DNA): TGTGCCAGCAGTTACGGGGGGTACTCCTACAATGAGCAGTTCTTC. Translating it yields CASSYGGYSYNEQFF.